This TCR beta chain was observed in a study of blood T cell repertoires in COVID-19. Study in general: PBMCs, B-cell-depleted T cells, or T cells were the source of the cDNA or gDNA that made up the material.

This clone occurred once. The method was immunoSEQ multiplex PCR; TCRdb's version includes in-frame clones alone and lacks a portion of them. The sample includes 90,000 to 150,000 clones, more than 75% of them seen just once. Deletions cut 4 bases from V and 3 bases from J, with 9 bases between. CDR3 length: 13 residues. Germline V gene sequence: CDR1 LGHDT, CDR2 YNNKEL (reference sequence). Sequencing used peripheral blood. The source of this sequence is a man in his 60s with acute or convalescent COVID-19. The chain employs TRBV3-1 (or the pseudogene TRBV3-2) and TRBJ1-1; no clear D gene. The CDR3 spells CASSLRWDTEAFF. The CDR3 region has the DNA TGTGCCAGCAGCCTGAGGTGGGACACTGAAGCTTTCTTT.